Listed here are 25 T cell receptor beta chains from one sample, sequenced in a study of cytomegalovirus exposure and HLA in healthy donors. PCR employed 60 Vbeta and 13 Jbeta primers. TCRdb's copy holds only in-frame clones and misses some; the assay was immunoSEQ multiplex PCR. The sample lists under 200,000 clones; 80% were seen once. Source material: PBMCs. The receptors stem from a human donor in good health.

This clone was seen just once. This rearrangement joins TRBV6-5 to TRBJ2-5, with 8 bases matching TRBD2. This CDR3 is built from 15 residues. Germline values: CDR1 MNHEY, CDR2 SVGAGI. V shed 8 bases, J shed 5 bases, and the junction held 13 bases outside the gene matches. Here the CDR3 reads CASLGLRGEWETQYF. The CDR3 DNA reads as TGTGCCAGCCTTGGGTTGCGGGGGGAATGGGAGACCCAGTACTTC.

The CDR3 nucleotides are TGTGCCAGCAGCTTGCAGGGAACCAGCGAGCAGTACTTC. It specifies CASSLQGTSEQYF. The rearrangement joins TRBV5-4 to TRBJ2-7; maybe TRBD1 (5 bases). Germline CDR1 and CDR2: SGHNT and YYREEE (reference sequence). The CDR3 covers 13 residues. V was pared by 1 base and J by 6 bases, with 11 bases between.

The CDR3: CASRGTATGNTIYF. The CDR3 DNA is TGTGCCAGCCGTGGGACAGCAACTGGAAACACCATATATTTT. V gene TRBV2 combines with J gene TRBJ1-3; 7 bases agree with TRBD1. CDR3 size: 14 residues. With 8 bases clipped from V and 2 bases from J, the junction kept 6 bases outside the gene matches. CDR1 is SNHLY, CDR2 FYNNEI, per germline.

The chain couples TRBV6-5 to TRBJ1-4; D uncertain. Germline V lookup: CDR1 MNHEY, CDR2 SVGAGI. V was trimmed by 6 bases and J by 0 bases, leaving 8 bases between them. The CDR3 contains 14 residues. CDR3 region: CASSRVPTNEKLFF. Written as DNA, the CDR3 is TGTGCCAGCAGCCGAGTGCCAACTAATGAAAAACTGTTTTTT.

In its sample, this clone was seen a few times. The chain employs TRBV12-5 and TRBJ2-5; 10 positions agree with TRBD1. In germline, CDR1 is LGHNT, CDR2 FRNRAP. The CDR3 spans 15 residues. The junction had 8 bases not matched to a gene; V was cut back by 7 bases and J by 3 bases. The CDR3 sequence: CASAPTGGLKETQYF. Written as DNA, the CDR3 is TGTGCTAGTGCCCCGACAGGGGGCCTAAAAGAGACCCAGTACTTC.

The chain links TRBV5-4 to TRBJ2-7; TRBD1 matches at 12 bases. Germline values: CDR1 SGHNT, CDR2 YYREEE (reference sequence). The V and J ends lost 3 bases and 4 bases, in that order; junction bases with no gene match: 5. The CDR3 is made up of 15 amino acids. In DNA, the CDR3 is TGTGCCAGCAGCTCTCCGGGACAGGGGGCGTACGAGCAGTACTTC. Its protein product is CASSSPGQGAYEQYF. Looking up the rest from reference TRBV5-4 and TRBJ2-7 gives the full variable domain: ETGVTQSPTHLIKTRGQQVTLRCSSQSGHNTVSWYQQALGQGPQFIFQYYREEENGRGNFPPRFSGLQFPNYSSELNVNALELDDSALYLCASSSPGQGAYEQYFGPGTRLTVT.

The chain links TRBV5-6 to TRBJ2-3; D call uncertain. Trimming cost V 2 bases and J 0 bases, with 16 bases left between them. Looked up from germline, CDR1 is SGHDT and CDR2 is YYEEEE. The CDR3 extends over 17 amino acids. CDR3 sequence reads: CASSFFEHPLSTDTQYF. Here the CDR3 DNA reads TGTGCCAGCAGCTTTTTTGAGCACCCCCTTAGCACAGATACGCAGTATTTT.

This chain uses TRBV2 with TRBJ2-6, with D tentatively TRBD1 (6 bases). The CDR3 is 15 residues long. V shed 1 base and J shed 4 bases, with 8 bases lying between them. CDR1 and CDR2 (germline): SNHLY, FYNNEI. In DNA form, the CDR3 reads TGTGCCAGCAGTGAAGGGGGGCCCGGGGCCAACGTCCTGACTTTC. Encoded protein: CASSEGGPGANVLTF.

CDR3 sequence reads: CSVGGLAEFSYEQYF. The CDR3 coding sequence is TGCAGCGTTGGGGGACTAGCGGAATTCTCCTACGAGCAGTACTTC. V is TRBV29-1 and J is TRBJ2-7, with TRBD2 identical over 11 bases. The CDR3 sequence is 15 residues long. V was clipped by 4 bases and J by 0 bases; unmatched bases: 5. Germline V gives CDR1 SQVTM, CDR2 ANQGSEA.

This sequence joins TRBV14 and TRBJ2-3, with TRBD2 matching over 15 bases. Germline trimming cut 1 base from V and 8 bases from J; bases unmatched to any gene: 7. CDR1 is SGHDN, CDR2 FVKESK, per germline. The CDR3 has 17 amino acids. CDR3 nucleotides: TGTGCCAGCAGCCAAGTGGGACTAGCGGGGGGTTGGAGTACGCAGTATTTT. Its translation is CASSQVGLAGGWSTQYF.

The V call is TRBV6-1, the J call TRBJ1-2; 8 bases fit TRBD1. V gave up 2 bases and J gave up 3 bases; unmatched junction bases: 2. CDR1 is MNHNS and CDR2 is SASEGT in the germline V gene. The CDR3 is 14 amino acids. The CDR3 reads CASSEYRGDYGYTF. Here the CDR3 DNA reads TGTGCCAGCAGTGAATACAGGGGGGACTATGGCTACACCTTC.

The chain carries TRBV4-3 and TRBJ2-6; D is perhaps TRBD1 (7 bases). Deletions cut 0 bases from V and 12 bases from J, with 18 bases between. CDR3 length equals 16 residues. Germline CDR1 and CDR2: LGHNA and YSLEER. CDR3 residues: CASSQELDRHGGVLTF. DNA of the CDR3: TGCGCCAGCAGCCAAGAGCTGGACAGGCACGGGGGCGTCCTGACTTTC.

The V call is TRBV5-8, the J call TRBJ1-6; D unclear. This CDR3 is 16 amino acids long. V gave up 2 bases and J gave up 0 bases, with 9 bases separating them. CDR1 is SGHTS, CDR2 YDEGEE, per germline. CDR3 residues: CASSLELGSYNSPLHF. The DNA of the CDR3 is TGTGCCAGCAGCTTAGAACTAGGCTCCTATAATTCACCCCTCCACTTT.

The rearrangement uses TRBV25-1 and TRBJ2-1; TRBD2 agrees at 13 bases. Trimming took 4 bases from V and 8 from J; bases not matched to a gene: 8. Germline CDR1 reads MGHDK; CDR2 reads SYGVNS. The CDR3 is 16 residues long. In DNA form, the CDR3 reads TGTGCCAGCAGTGCCCTACTAGCGGGGGGGGTTTATGAGCAGTTCTTC. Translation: CASSALLAGGVYEQFF. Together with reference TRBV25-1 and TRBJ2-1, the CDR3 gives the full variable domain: EADIYQTPRYLVIGTGKKITLECSQTMGHDKMYWYQQDPGMELHLIHYSYGVNSTEKGDLSSESTVSRIRTEHFPLTLESARPSHTSQYLCASSALLAGGVYEQFFGPGTRLTVL.

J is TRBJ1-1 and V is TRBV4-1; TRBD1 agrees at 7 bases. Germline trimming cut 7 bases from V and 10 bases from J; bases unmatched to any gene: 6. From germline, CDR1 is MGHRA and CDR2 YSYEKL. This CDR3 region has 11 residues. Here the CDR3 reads CASTRQGLAFF. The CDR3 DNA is TGCGCCAGCACACGACAGGGCTTAGCTTTCTTT.

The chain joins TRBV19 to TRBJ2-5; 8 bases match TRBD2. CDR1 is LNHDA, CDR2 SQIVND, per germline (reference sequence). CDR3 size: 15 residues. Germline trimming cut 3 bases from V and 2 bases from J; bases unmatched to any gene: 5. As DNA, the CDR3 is TGTGCCAGTAGTATGGCGTCTAGCGGGCAAGAGACCCAGTACTTC. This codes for CASSMASSGQETQYF.

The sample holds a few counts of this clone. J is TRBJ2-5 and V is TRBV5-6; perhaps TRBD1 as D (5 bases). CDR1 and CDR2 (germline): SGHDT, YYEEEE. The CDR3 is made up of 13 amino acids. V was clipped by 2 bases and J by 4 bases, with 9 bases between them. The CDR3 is CASSLRGSETQYF. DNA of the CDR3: TGTGCCAGCAGCTTAAGGGGTTCAGAGACCCAGTACTTC.

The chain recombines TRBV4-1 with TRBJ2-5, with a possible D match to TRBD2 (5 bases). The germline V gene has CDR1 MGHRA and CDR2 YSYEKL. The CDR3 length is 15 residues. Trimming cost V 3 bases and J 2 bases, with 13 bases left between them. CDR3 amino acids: CASSQEGREQETQYF. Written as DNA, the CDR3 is TGCGCCAGCAGCCAGGAAGGACGGGAACAAGAGACCCAGTACTTC.

The CDR3 loop reads CSATGGSEQFF. CDR3 sequence (DNA): TGCAGTGCCACAGGGGGCAGTGAGCAGTTCTTC. The V and J genes are TRBV20-1 and TRBJ2-1, with 9 bases matching TRBD1. Germline values: CDR1 DFQATT, CDR2 SNEGSKA (reference sequence). The CDR3 has 11 residues. V was pared by 6 bases and J by 9 bases, with 3 bases of the junction left unmatched.

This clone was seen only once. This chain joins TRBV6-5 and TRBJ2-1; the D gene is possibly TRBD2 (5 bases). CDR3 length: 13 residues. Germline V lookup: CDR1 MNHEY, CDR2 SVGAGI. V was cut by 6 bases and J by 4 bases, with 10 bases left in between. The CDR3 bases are TGTGCCAGCAGAACCGGGAAGTACAATGAGCAGTTCTTC. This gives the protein CASRTGKYNEQFF.

CDR3 DNA sequence: TGTGCCAGCAGCCTAATAACGACAGCTTATAATGAGCAGTTCTTC. Translated: CASSLITTAYNEQFF. V and J are TRBV7-9 and TRBJ2-1; perhaps TRBD1 as D (5 bases). With 5 bases removed from V and 7 bases from J, the gap between germline ends came to 18 bases. The CDR3 length is 15 residues. Germline CDR1 reads SEHNR; CDR2 reads FQNEAQ (reference sequence).

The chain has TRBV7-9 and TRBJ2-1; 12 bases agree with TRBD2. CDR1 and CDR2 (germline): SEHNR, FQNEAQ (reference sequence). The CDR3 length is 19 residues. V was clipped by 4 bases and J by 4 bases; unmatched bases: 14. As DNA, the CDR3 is TGTGCCAGCAGCTCCTCCACTACCGGACTAGCGGGGTTTTACAATGAGCAGTTCTTC. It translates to CASSSSTTGLAGFYNEQFF. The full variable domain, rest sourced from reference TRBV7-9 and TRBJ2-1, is DTGVSQNPRHKITKRGQNVTFRCDPISEHNRLYWYRQTLGQGPEFLTYFQNEAQLEKSRLLSDRFSAERPKGSFSTLEIQRTEQGDSAMYLCASSSSTTGLAGFYNEQFFGPGTRLTVL.

The CDR3 DNA is TGTGCCAGCGGCCGGGGAGCAAGGGAGAATACGCAGTATTTT. It is translated as CASGRGARENTQYF. The chain has TRBV6-5 and TRBJ2-3; D perhaps matches TRBD2 (5 bases). From germline, CDR1 is MNHEY and CDR2 SVGAGI. The CDR3 runs 14 residues. Trimming stripped 8 bases from V and 7 bases from J, with 19 bases between.

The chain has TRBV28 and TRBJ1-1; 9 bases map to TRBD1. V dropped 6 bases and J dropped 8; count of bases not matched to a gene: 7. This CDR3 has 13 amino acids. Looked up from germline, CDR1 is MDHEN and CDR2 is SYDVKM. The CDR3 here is CASRWGTGREAFF. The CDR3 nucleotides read TGTGCCAGCAGGTGGGGGACAGGGAGAGAAGCTTTCTTT.

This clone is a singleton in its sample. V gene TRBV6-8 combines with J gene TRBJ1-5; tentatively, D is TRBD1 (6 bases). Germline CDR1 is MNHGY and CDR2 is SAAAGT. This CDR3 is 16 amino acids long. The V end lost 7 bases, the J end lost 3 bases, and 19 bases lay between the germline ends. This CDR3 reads CASKGIFRGLNQPQHF. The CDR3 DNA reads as TGTGCCAGCAAGGGGATATTCAGGGGCCTCAATCAGCCCCAGCATTTT.